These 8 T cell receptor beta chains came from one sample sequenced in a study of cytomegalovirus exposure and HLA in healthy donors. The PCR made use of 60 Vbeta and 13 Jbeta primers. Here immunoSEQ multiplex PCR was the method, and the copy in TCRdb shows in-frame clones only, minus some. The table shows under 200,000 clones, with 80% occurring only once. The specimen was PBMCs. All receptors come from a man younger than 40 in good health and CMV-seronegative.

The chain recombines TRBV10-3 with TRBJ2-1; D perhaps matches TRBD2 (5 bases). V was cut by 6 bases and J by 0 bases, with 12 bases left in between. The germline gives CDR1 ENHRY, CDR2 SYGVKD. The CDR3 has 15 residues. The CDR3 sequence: CAISASGSSYNEQFF. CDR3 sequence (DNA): TGTGCCATCAGCGCAAGCGGAAGCTCCTACAATGAGCAGTTCTTC.

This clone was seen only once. This CDR3 reads CASSSTTGRGDTQYF. DNA of the CDR3: TGTGCCAGCAGCTCGACGACAGGGCGGGGAGATACGCAGTATTTT. The chain links TRBV7-2 to TRBJ2-3, with a weak D call TRBD1 (7 bases). Germline CDR1 is SGHTA and CDR2 is FQGNSA. V was cut by 4 bases and J by 5 bases, with 16 bases left in between. The CDR3 contains 15 residues.

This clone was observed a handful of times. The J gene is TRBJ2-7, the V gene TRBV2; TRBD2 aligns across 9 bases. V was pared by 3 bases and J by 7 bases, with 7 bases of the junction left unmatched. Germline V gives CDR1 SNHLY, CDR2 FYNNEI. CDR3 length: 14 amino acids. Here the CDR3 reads CASSESAGGTEQYF. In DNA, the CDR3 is TGTGCCAGCAGTGAGTCCGCGGGGGGGACTGAGCAGTACTTC.

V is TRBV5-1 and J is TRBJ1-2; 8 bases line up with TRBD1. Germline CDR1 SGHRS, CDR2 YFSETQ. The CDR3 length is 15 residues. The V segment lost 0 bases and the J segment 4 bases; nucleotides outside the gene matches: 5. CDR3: CASSLARGQTYGYTF. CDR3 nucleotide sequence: TGCGCCAGCAGCTTGGCCAGGGGGCAAACCTATGGCTACACCTTC.

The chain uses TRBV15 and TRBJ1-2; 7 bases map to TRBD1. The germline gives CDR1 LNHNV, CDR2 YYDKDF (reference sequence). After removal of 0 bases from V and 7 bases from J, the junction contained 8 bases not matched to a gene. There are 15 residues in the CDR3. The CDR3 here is CATSRDLQGRRGYTF. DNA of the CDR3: TGTGCCACCAGCAGAGATTTACAGGGGCGGCGTGGCTACACCTTC.

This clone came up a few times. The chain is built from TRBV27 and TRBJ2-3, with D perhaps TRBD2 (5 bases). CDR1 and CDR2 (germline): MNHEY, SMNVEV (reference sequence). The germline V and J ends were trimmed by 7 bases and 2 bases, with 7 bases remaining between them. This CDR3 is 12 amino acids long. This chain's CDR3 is CASIGNTDTQYF. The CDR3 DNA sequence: TGTGCCAGCATCGGGAACACAGATACGCAGTATTTT.

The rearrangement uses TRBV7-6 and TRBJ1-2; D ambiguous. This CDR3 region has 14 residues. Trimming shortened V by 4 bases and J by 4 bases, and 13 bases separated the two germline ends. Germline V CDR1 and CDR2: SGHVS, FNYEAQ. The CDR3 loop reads CASSSEPGGYGYTF. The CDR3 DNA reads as TGTGCCAGCAGCTCGGAACCTGGAGGCTATGGCTACACCTTC. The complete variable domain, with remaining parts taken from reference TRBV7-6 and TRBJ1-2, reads GAGVSQSPRYKVTKRGQDVALRCDPISGHVSLYWYRQALGQGPEFLTYFNYEAQQDKSGLPNDRFSAERPEGSISTLTIQRTEQRDSAMYRCASSSEPGGYGYTFGSGTRLTVV.

This CDR3 is CASSLGHNYGYTF. The CDR3 bases are TGTGCCAGCAGTTTAGGACATAACTATGGCTACACCTTC. The rearrangement uses TRBV28 and TRBJ1-2; D perhaps matches TRBD1 (5 bases). CDR1 is MDHEN and CDR2 is SYDVKM in the germline V gene. V was pared by 2 bases and J by 1 base, with 5 bases between. This CDR3 is built from 13 residues.